The present entry profiles one T cell receptor (beta chain) with its context. The antigen is not known. These data are taken from a study of cytomegalovirus exposure and HLA in healthy donors. As for the study in general: One earlier analysis, a look at roughly 170 million T cells, found some 100 million unique TCR beta sequences. Study-wide results and caveats: TCR beta chain V- and J-gene trimming was linked, in a later analysis, to a missense variant in DCLRE1C.

The V gene's germline CDR1 is LNHDA and CDR2 SQIVND (reference sequence). V shed 7 bases and J shed 1 base, with 10 bases lying between them. The length of the CDR3 is 13 residues. PCR amplification relied on 60 Vbeta primers (plus 13 Jbeta primers). Generated by immunoSEQ multiplex PCR, the TCRdb table keeps only in-frame clones and is missing some. The listing records 45,000 or so clones. Source material: PBMCs. This chain uses TRBV19 with TRBJ1-1; the D is unclear. The TCR was taken from a male donor in good health and CMV-seronegative. Here the CDR3 reads CASKKGENTEAFF. In nucleotides, the CDR3 is TGTGCCAGTAAGAAAGGAGAGAACACTGAAGCTTTCTTT.